This TCR beta chain comes out of a study of CD8+ T cells in alopecia areata. Study overall: Treated patients received oral tofacitinib, 5 to 10 mg twice daily. Tofacitinib administration persisted for 6 to 18 months, succeeded by 6 months off drug.

cDNA serving as the sequencing template came from extracted, reverse transcribed RNA. Method: immunoSEQ multiplex PCR; TCRdb's copy keeps in-frame clones and lacks some. This table holds a few hundred thousand clones, 30% to 40% found once. The treatment was: oral pan-JAK inhibitor, 5-10 mg twice daily. Germline-derived CDR1 and CDR2 are SGDLS and YYNGEE. V lost 0 bases and J 2 bases, leaving 13 bases between the germline ends. This CDR3 has 16 residues. Points on this clone: As yet, its antigen is unknown.

Study-level findings and limits: Unlike in mice, where it was clearer, TCR sharing across patients was less clear, possibly HLA-related.

The chain links TRBV9 to TRBJ2-3; the D gene is possibly TRBD2 (6 bases). This receptor was obtained from a human donor with alopecia areata. The input for sequencing was CD4+ T cells sorted from blood, taken between weeks 30 and 35, from a patient treated with tofacitinib. CDR3 bases: TGTGCCAGCAGCGTAGGCGGGAACGACCACACAGATACGCAGTATTTT. Its translation: CASSVGGNDHTDTQYF. The full variable domain, with the rest looked up from reference TRBV9 and TRBJ2-3, is DSGVTQTPKHLITATGQRVTLRCSPRSGDLSVYWYQQSLDQGLQFLIQYYNGEERAKGNILERFSAQQFPDLHSELNLSSLELGDSALYFCASSVGGNDHTDTQYFGPGTRLTVL.